This is a list of T cell receptor beta chains from one sample in a study of T-cell reconstitution after alpha-beta-depleted transplantation in children. TCRdb fed the PCR reads into MiXCR, producing one record per CDR3 protein. The table records just under 150,000 distinct CDR3 sequences, roughly 8.8% of them present only once. This material consisted of PBMCs, mostly from graft donor cells, taken 180 days after TCRalphabeta/CD19-depleted stem cell transplant. The receptors stem from a female patient aged 2-9 years who had a stem cell transplant for congenital amegakaryocytic thrombocytopenia, so the T cells may come from the graft donor. Each CDR3 is given with its conserved first and last residue. Each record gives: CDR3 protein, CDR3 DNA, V gene, J gene, clone size, D gene. The D gene is left open where the match is weak. Expanded clones are given a class, and other clones once, few, many or no size at all.

CDR3 protein: CASRQITTNEKLFF
CDR3 DNA: TGTGCCAGTCGACAGATTACAACTAATGAAAAACTGTTTTTT
V gene: TRBV19
J gene: TRBJ1-4
clone size: -
D gene: -

CDR3 protein: CASTRRQGLLTDTQYF
CDR3 DNA: TGTGCCAGCACCAGGAGACAGGGACTACTCACAGATACGCAGTATTTT
V gene: TRBV11-2
J gene: TRBJ2-3
clone size: many
D gene: -

CDR3 protein: CASSPSGRFNQPQHF
CDR3 DNA: TGTGCCAGTAGTCCTTCGGGACGGTTCAATCAGCCCCAGCATTTT
V gene: TRBV19
J gene: TRBJ1-5
clone size: once
D gene: -

CDR3 protein: CAISEGGGQPQHF
CDR3 DNA: TGTGCCATCAGCGAAGGTGGAGGTCAGCCCCAGCATTTT
V gene: TRBV10-3
J gene: TRBJ1-5
clone size: many
D gene: -

CDR3 protein: CASSRGGNTEAFF
CDR3 DNA: TGTGCCAGCAGTCGGGGCGGGAACACTGAAGCTTTCTTT
V gene: TRBV6-1
J gene: TRBJ1-1
clone size: -
D gene: -

CDR3 protein: CASSPKGLETQYF
CDR3 DNA: TGTGCCAGCTCACCAAAAGGGTTGGAGACCCAGTACTTC
V gene: TRBV18
J gene: TRBJ2-5
clone size: -
D gene: -

CDR3 protein: CASIPLGGGSTDTQYF
CDR3 DNA: TGTGCCAGCATCCCCCTGGGGGGGGGCAGCACAGATACGCAGTATTTT
V gene: TRBV27
J gene: TRBJ2-3
clone size: few
D gene: -

CDR3 protein: CASSQDSAGQGIVNLWAFF
CDR3 DNA: TGTGCCAGCAGCCAAGATTCGGCGGGACAGGGAATTGTGAACCTATGGGCTTTCTTT
V gene: TRBV4-2
J gene: TRBJ1-1
clone size: -
D gene: TRBD1

CDR3 protein: CASSLAQRELNEQFF
CDR3 DNA: TGTGCCAGCAGCTTAGCGCAGCGGGAGCTTAATGAGCAGTTCTTC
V gene: TRBV11-2
J gene: TRBJ2-1
clone size: many
D gene: TRBD2

CDR3 protein: CASSLGLAGATGELFF
CDR3 DNA: TGTGCCAGCAGCTTAGGACTAGCGGGTGCCACCGGGGAGCTGTTTTTT
V gene: TRBV7-6
J gene: TRBJ2-2
clone size: many
D gene: TRBD2

CDR3 protein: CASSQDGGARETQYF
CDR3 DNA: TGTGCCAGCAGCCAAGATGGAGGCGCGCGGGAGACCCAGTACTTC
V gene: TRBV4-2
J gene: TRBJ2-5
clone size: -
D gene: -

CDR3 protein: CATRGGLRAFF
CDR3 DNA: TGTGCCACCAGAGGGGGGTTACGAGCTTTCTTT
V gene: TRBV15
J gene: TRBJ1-1
clone size: many
D gene: -

CDR3 protein: CSARVASGQGRHSPLHF
CDR3 DNA: TGCAGTGCTAGAGTAGCGTCAGGACAGGGAAGGCATTCACCCCTCCACTTT
V gene: TRBV20-1
J gene: TRBJ1-6
clone size: few
D gene: TRBD1

CDR3 protein: CASSSRSGGDFYEQYF
CDR3 DNA: TGTGCCAGCAGCTCGCGTAGCGGGGGGGACTTCTACGAGCAGTACTTC
V gene: TRBV7-8
J gene: TRBJ2-7
clone size: many
D gene: TRBD2

CDR3 protein: CASSQGVGPNEQFF
CDR3 DNA: TGTGCCAGCAGCCAAGGAGTGGGCCCCAATGAGCAGTTCTTC
V gene: TRBV3-1
J gene: TRBJ2-1
clone size: many
D gene: -

CDR3 protein: CASSPFPGANVLTF
CDR3 DNA: TGTGCCAGCAGCCCATTCCCTGGGGCCAACGTCCTGACTTTC
V gene: TRBV21-1
J gene: TRBJ2-6
clone size: many
D gene: -

CDR3 protein: CSASRTGGGMDQPQHF
CDR3 DNA: TGCAGTGCTAGCCGTACAGGGGGCGGGATGGATCAGCCCCAGCATTTT
V gene: TRBV20-1
J gene: TRBJ1-5
clone size: many
D gene: TRBD1

CDR3 protein: CASSLTPLPLGNQPQHF
CDR3 DNA: TGTGCCAGCAGCTTGACACCCCTACCGCTTGGCAATCAGCCCCAGCATTTT
V gene: TRBV5-5
J gene: TRBJ1-5
clone size: many
D gene: -

CDR3 protein: CASSKTVMNTEAFF
CDR3 DNA: TGTGCCAGTAGTAAGACAGTGATGAACACTGAAGCTTTCTTT
V gene: TRBV19
J gene: TRBJ1-1
clone size: many
D gene: -

CDR3 protein: CASSYGDRLGETQYF
CDR3 DNA: TGCGCCAGCAGCTACGGGGACAGGCTCGGAGAGACCCAGTACTTC
V gene: TRBV5-1
J gene: TRBJ2-5
clone size: -
D gene: TRBD1

CDR3 protein: CASSFLNQPQHF
CDR3 DNA: TGTGCCAGCAGCTTCCTCAATCAGCCCCAGCATTTT
V gene: TRBV7-6
J gene: TRBJ1-5
clone size: many
D gene: -

CDR3 protein: CASSPWTAYGYTF
CDR3 DNA: TGTGCCAGCAGTCCCTGGACAGCATATGGCTACACCTTC
V gene: TRBV28
J gene: TRBJ1-2
clone size: many
D gene: -

CDR3 protein: CAIRTAGVQDTQYF
CDR3 DNA: TGTGCCATCAGGACAGCGGGAGTGCAAGATACGCAGTATTTT
V gene: TRBV10-3
J gene: TRBJ2-3
clone size: many
D gene: TRBD2

CDR3 protein: CASSQGGQHCF
CDR3 DNA: TGCGCCAGCAGCCAAGGGGGACAGCACTGTTTT
V gene: TRBV4-3
J gene: TRBJ1-1
clone size: many
D gene: TRBD1

CDR3 protein: CASSPRGMNTEAFF
CDR3 DNA: TGTGCCAGCAGTCCTCGGGGAATGAACACTGAAGCTTTCTTT
V gene: TRBV7-2
J gene: TRBJ1-1
clone size: few
D gene: -

CDR3 protein: CASSLSSIAGGLLDEQFF
CDR3 DNA: TGTGCCAGCAGTTTAAGTAGTATAGCGGGGGGGCTGTTGGATGAGCAGTTCTTC
V gene: TRBV12-3/TRBV12-4
J gene: TRBJ2-1
clone size: few
D gene: TRBD2

CDR3 protein: CASSSAEALHF
CDR3 DNA: TGTGCCAGCTCATCGGCAGAGGCCCTCCACTTT
V gene: TRBV18
J gene: TRBJ1-6
clone size: few
D gene: -

CDR3 protein: CASSLNRGVDEQFF
CDR3 DNA: TGTGCCAGCAGTTTGAACCGGGGGGTGGATGAGCAGTTCTTC
V gene: TRBV12-3/TRBV12-4
J gene: TRBJ2-1
clone size: many
D gene: TRBD2

CDR3 protein: CAISEGAVYGYTF
CDR3 DNA: TGTGCCATCAGTGAGGGGGCGGTCTATGGCTACACCTTC
V gene: TRBV10-3
J gene: TRBJ1-2
clone size: few
D gene: -

CDR3 protein: CSARIHPLAQYF
CDR3 DNA: TGCAGTGCTAGAATTCACCCCTTGGCCCAGTATTTT
V gene: TRBV20-1
J gene: TRBJ2-3
clone size: many
D gene: -

CDR3 protein: CAIRGSSYEQYF
CDR3 DNA: TGTGCCATCAGGGGAAGCTCCTACGAGCAGTACTTC
V gene: TRBV10-3
J gene: TRBJ2-7
clone size: -
D gene: -

CDR3 protein: CSASLPNTGELFF
CDR3 DNA: TGCAGTGCATCCCTCCCGAACACCGGGGAGCTGTTTTTT
V gene: TRBV20-1
J gene: TRBJ2-2
clone size: many
D gene: -

CDR3 protein: CASSPDRGYQETQYF
CDR3 DNA: TGTGCCAGCAGCCCGGACAGGGGGTACCAAGAGACCCAGTACTTC
V gene: TRBV12-3/TRBV12-4
J gene: TRBJ2-5
clone size: many
D gene: TRBD1

CDR3 protein: CASSFRLAGGSQFF
CDR3 DNA: TGTGCCAGCAGCTTTAGACTAGCGGGAGGGTCGCAGTTCTTC
V gene: TRBV7-2
J gene: TRBJ2-1
clone size: many
D gene: TRBD2

CDR3 protein: CASSLRGQGEKTQYF
CDR3 DNA: TGCGCCAGCAGCTTGCGGGGACAGGGGGAGAAGACCCAGTACTTC
V gene: TRBV5-1
J gene: TRBJ2-5
clone size: many
D gene: TRBD1

CDR3 protein: CATSRLGDEQFF
CDR3 DNA: TGTGCCACCAGCAGGCTGGGGGATGAGCAGTTCTTC
V gene: TRBV15
J gene: TRBJ2-1
clone size: many
D gene: -

CDR3 protein: CASSPHHTQYF
CDR3 DNA: TGTGCCAGCAGTCCCCACCATACGCAGTATTTT
V gene: TRBV28
J gene: TRBJ2-3
clone size: many
D gene: -

CDR3 protein: CASSLLADTQYF
CDR3 DNA: TGCGCCAGCAGCTTGTTGGCAGATACGCAGTATTTT
V gene: TRBV5-1
J gene: TRBJ2-3
clone size: many
D gene: -

CDR3 protein: CASRPKRTGNTEAFF
CDR3 DNA: TGTGCCAGCAGACCCAAAAGGACGGGGAACACTGAAGCTTTCTTT
V gene: TRBV7-8
J gene: TRBJ1-1
clone size: many
D gene: -

CDR3 protein: CSARGFRRNNEQFF
CDR3 DNA: TGCAGTGCTAGGGGGTTCCGTCGAAACAATGAGCAGTTCTTC
V gene: TRBV20-1
J gene: TRBJ2-1
clone size: few
D gene: -

CDR3 protein: CASTSGGYEQYF
CDR3 DNA: TGTGCCAGCACTAGCGGGGGGTACGAGCAGTACTTC
V gene: TRBV28
J gene: TRBJ2-7
clone size: many
D gene: TRBD2

CDR3 protein: CSASRTGLRIF
CDR3 DNA: TGCAGTGCTAGTCGGACGGGACTTAGGATCTTC
V gene: TRBV20-1
J gene: TRBJ2-7
clone size: few
D gene: -

CDR3 protein: CASSLGSISYEQYF
CDR3 DNA: TGCGCCAGCAGCCTGGGTAGCATCTCCTACGAGCAGTACTTC
V gene: TRBV5-1
J gene: TRBJ2-7
clone size: many
D gene: -

CDR3 protein: CASSRRVFRYEQYF
CDR3 DNA: TGTGCCAGCAGCCGCAGGGTTTTCCGCTACGAGCAGTACTTC
V gene: TRBV6-5
J gene: TRBJ2-7
clone size: -
D gene: -

CDR3 protein: CASSLAVSPLHF
CDR3 DNA: TGTGCCAGCAGCTTGGCGGTTTCACCCCTCCACTTT
V gene: TRBV5-6
J gene: TRBJ1-6
clone size: many
D gene: -

CDR3 protein: CATRTDRNTEAFF
CDR3 DNA: TGTGCCACTCGGACGGATCGGAACACTGAAGCTTTCTTT
V gene: TRBV10-3
J gene: TRBJ1-1
clone size: few
D gene: -

CDR3 protein: CASSLARTSGETQYF
CDR3 DNA: TGTGCCAGCAGCTTAGCTCGGACTAGTGGAGAGACCCAGTACTTC
V gene: TRBV7-7
J gene: TRBJ2-5
clone size: many
D gene: TRBD2

CDR3 protein: CASSVPQGIAYNEQFF
CDR3 DNA: TGCGCCAGCAGTGTCCCACAGGGGATTGCCTACAATGAGCAGTTCTTC
V gene: TRBV10-2
J gene: TRBJ2-1
clone size: few
D gene: TRBD1

CDR3 protein: CASSQEWQGGETQYF
CDR3 DNA: TGCGCCAGCAGCCAAGAGTGGCAGGGAGGGGAGACCCAGTACTTC
V gene: TRBV4-3
J gene: TRBJ2-5
clone size: many
D gene: TRBD2

CDR3 protein: CATSDGGQGSGSPLHF
CDR3 DNA: TGTGCCACCAGTGATGGTGGACAGGGTTCGGGTTCACCCCTCCACTTT
V gene: TRBV24-1
J gene: TRBJ1-6
clone size: many
D gene: TRBD1

CDR3 protein: CATSDRDRLYEQYF
CDR3 DNA: TGTGCCACCAGTGACCGGGACCGTCTCTACGAGCAGTACTTC
V gene: TRBV15
J gene: TRBJ2-7
clone size: many
D gene: -

CDR3 protein: CASSETWTVSGYTF
CDR3 DNA: TGTGCCAGCAGTGAAACCTGGACAGTATCTGGCTACACCTTC
V gene: TRBV6-1
J gene: TRBJ1-2
clone size: -
D gene: -

CDR3 protein: CSASRGYGYTF
CDR3 DNA: TGCAGTGCTAGCAGGGGCTATGGCTACACCTTC
V gene: TRBV20-1
J gene: TRBJ1-2
clone size: many
D gene: -

CDR3 protein: CASSLGRVITGELFF
CDR3 DNA: TGCGCCAGCAGCTTGGGAAGGGTGATCACCGGGGAGCTGTTTTTT
V gene: TRBV5-1
J gene: TRBJ2-2
clone size: few
D gene: -

CDR3 protein: CASSPRQSGTGVQAFF
CDR3 DNA: TGTGCCAGCTCACCACGTCAATCCGGGACAGGGGTTCAGGCTTTCTTT
V gene: TRBV18
J gene: TRBJ1-1
clone size: many
D gene: TRBD1

CDR3 protein: CASSHDSTYEQYF
CDR3 DNA: TGTGCCAGCTCACACGATAGTACTTACGAGCAGTACTTC
V gene: TRBV18
J gene: TRBJ2-7
clone size: few
D gene: -

CDR3 protein: CAISDGWVYGYTF
CDR3 DNA: TGTGCCATCAGTGATGGATGGGTTTATGGCTACACCTTC
V gene: TRBV10-3
J gene: TRBJ1-2
clone size: -
D gene: -

CDR3 protein: CASSYSVRPYGYTF
CDR3 DNA: TGTGCCAGCAGTTACTCTGTCAGACCCTATGGCTACACCTTC
V gene: TRBV6-5
J gene: TRBJ1-2
clone size: -
D gene: -

CDR3 protein: CSARRTQLFTYEQYF
CDR3 DNA: TGCAGTGCTAGGAGGACCCAACTTTTTACCTACGAGCAGTACTTC
V gene: TRBV20-1
J gene: TRBJ2-7
clone size: many
D gene: -

CDR3 protein: CASGLAGGPPQETQYF
CDR3 DNA: TGTGCCAGCGGACTAGCGGGAGGGCCCCCCCAAGAGACCCAGTACTTC
V gene: TRBV28
J gene: TRBJ2-5
clone size: many
D gene: TRBD2